The present T cell receptor (beta chain) was sequenced within a study of preoperative IRX-2 immunotherapy in early breast cancer. The treatment here: preoperative locoregional IRX-2 cytokine immunotherapy. V lost 0 bases, J lost 2 bases, and 10 bases stayed unmatched. This CDR3 spans 18 amino acids. Per the germline V gene, CDR1 is SGHRS and CDR2 is YFSETQ. Data came from immunoSEQ multiplex PCR; TCRdb stores just in-frame clones and leaves some out. The repertoire includes roughly 27,000 clones, 82% of them detected once, and about 3.2% sits in the top ten. The sequence came from a human donor with breast cancer. J is TRBJ1-3 and V is TRBV5-1; 8 bases align to TRBD1. Sampling was performed from a patient treated with IRX-2 immunotherapy. Written as DNA, the CDR3 is TGCGCCAGCAGCTTGGGATGGGGCAGGGGGCCAACTGGAAACACCATATATTTT. It codes for CASSLGWGRGPTGNTIYF.